These 17 T cell receptor beta chains came from one sample sequenced in a study of T cell responses to AZD1222 COVID-19 vaccine (dated by TCRdb to the early 2020s). The protocol used for the library was the immunoSEQ multiplex PCR assay. Sourced from immuneACCESS, this table was stored by TCRdb with only in-frame sequences that have V and J called. A share of the clones is absent; for the studies checked, an unresolved V gene accounts for under half, and the remainder has no known explanation. Here the sample has roughly 120,000 clones; about 91% occur a single time. Under 6.5% of the sample is taken by the ten largest. The sample's time point, from its label and the paper: baseline before first vaccination. Sequenced material: peripheral blood, taken on day 0 of AZD1222 vaccination. These receptors all come from an adult in good health.

The CDR3 DNA reads as TGTGCCAGTAGTGAAAAACAGGCGCCCTACGAGCAGTACTTC. It yields the protein CASSEKQAPYEQYF. The V gene is TRBV19, the J gene TRBJ2-7; TRBD1 might be the D (5 bases). The CDR3 is 14 residues long. The germline V and J ends were trimmed by 5 bases and 2 bases, with 13 bases remaining between them. From germline, CDR1 is LNHDA and CDR2 SQIVND (reference sequence).

The V and J genes are TRBV7-2 and TRBJ1-4; the D gene is possibly TRBD1 (5 bases). Germline V gene sequence: CDR1 SGHTA, CDR2 FQGNSA. The CDR3 contains 16 residues. The ends were cut back, 1 base at V and 4 bases at J, with 13 bases in the middle. CDR3 DNA sequence: TGTGCCAGCAGCTTAGTGGGACGGGGTTATAATGAAAAACTGTTTTTT. It is translated as CASSLVGRGYNEKLFF.

This chain uses TRBV12-2 with TRBJ2-7; TRBD1, the D gene given by the table, was not confirmed from the DNA. TRBV12-2 is designated a pseudogene. CDR3 length: 17 residues. CDR3 DNA sequence: TGTGCAAGTCGCCCAGGGACAGGCCTAAATTTACTCGGTGAGCAGTACTTC. Translating gives CASRPGTGLNLLGEQYF.

The genes are TRBV11-1 and TRBJ2-1; 7 nucleotides match TRBD1. This CDR3 has 16 amino acids. The trim removed 2 bases at V and 1 base at J, leaving 5 bases unmatched. In germline, CDR1 is SGHAT, CDR2 FQDESV (reference sequence). CDR3 coding DNA: TGTGCCAGCAGCTTATCCAGGACAGGATCCTACAATGAGCAGTTCTTC. As protein: CASSLSRTGSYNEQFF.

The chain links TRBV25-1 to TRBJ1-5; 8 nucleotides match TRBD1. Per the germline V gene, CDR1 is MGHDK and CDR2 is SYGVNS. Unmatched junction bases numbered 8, after V lost 5 bases and J lost 5 bases. This CDR3 spans 15 amino acids. Written as DNA, the CDR3 is TGTGCCAGCAGTAAGGGACAGGTCGGTCATCAGCCCCAGCATTTT. This sequence encodes CASSKGQVGHQPQHF.

The rearrangement uses TRBV19 and TRBJ1-5, with TRBD1 matching 9 bases. The CDR3 covers 17 residues. The V gene's germline CDR1 is LNHDA and CDR2 SQIVND (reference sequence). After removal of 3 bases from V and 1 base from J, the junction contained 7 bases not matched to a gene. DNA of the CDR3: TGTGCCAGTAGTATGAGGCCGGACAGGGGAAGCAATCAGCCCCAGCATTTT. This codes for CASSMRPDRGSNQPQHF. The full variable domain, with the rest looked up from reference TRBV19 and TRBJ1-5, is DGGITQSPKYLFRKEGQNVTLSCEQNLNHDAMYWYRQDPGQGLRLIYYSQIVNDFQKGDIAEGYSVSREKKESFPLTVTSAQKNPTAFYLCASSMRPDRGSNQPQHFGDGTRLSIL.

The chain is built from TRBV28 and TRBJ1-4; the match to TRBD1 covers 7 bases. There are 13 residues in the CDR3. Germline V gives CDR1 MDHEN, CDR2 SYDVKM. Unmatched junction bases numbered 6, after V lost 6 bases and J lost 8 bases. The CDR3 reads CASRSRGGEKLFF. CDR3 bases: TGTGCCAGCAGGTCCAGGGGGGGGGAAAAACTGTTTTTT.

The rearrangement joins TRBV7-9 to TRBJ2-3; tentatively, D is TRBD2 (5 bases). This CDR3 has 15 amino acids. With 2 bases removed from V and 4 bases from J, the gap between germline ends came to 13 bases. From germline, CDR1 is SEHNR and CDR2 FQNEAQ (reference sequence). Written as DNA, the CDR3 is TGTGCCAGCAGCTTAAGGACTGCTATTCCAGATACGCAGTATTTT. Protein: CASSLRTAIPDTQYF.

This clone was counted only a few times. This chain uses TRBV28 with TRBJ2-6; D might be TRBD1 (5 bases). Per germline, CDR1 MDHEN and CDR2 SYDVKM. The ends were cut back, 5 bases at V and 0 bases at J, with 8 bases in the middle. The CDR3 has 15 amino acids. The CDR3 is CASSPDSSGANVLTF. In nucleotides, the CDR3 is TGTGCCAGCAGTCCAGACAGCTCTGGGGCCAACGTCCTGACTTTC.

This clone has only one observation. This sequence joins TRBV4-3 and TRBJ2-2; D not resolved. V lost 3 bases and J lost 0, with 11 bases in between. CDR1 is LGHNA, CDR2 YSLEER, per germline. The CDR3 has 16 amino acids. The CDR3 loop reads CASSQARVANTGELFF. CDR3 DNA: TGCGCCAGCAGCCAGGCTCGGGTCGCGAACACCGGGGAGCTGTTTTTT.

The chain couples TRBV18 to TRBJ2-2, with D unclear. Germline V gene data show CDR1 as KGHSH and CDR2 as LQKENI. The CDR3 runs to 15 residues. V was shortened by 3 bases and J by 0 bases, with 8 bases between the two germline ends. The CDR3 sequence is CASSPLGSNTGELFF. The CDR3 nucleotides are TGTGCCAGCTCACCCCTCGGTTCGAACACCGGGGAGCTGTTTTTT.

The chain couples TRBV28 to TRBJ1-1; D remains unclear. This CDR3 is 14 amino acids long. The germline gives CDR1 MDHEN, CDR2 SYDVKM. V was trimmed by 5 bases and J by 3 bases, leaving 13 bases between them. CDR3 sequence (DNA): TGTGCCAGCAGTCCACCAGTACGTGACACTGAAGCTTTCTTT. It yields the protein CASSPPVRDTEAFF.

Notes on this clone: At the DNA level, this CDR3 is encoded by other sequences in the same sample as well. V gene TRBV18 combines with J gene TRBJ1-1; D perhaps matches TRBD1 (5 bases). Germline values: CDR1 KGHSH, CDR2 LQKENI. The CDR3 sequence is 14 residues long. V lost 2 bases to trimming and J lost 0 bases, with 7 bases between them. The CDR3 reads CASSPGTVNTEAFF. As DNA, the CDR3 is TGTGCCAGCTCACCAGGGACGGTGAACACTGAAGCTTTCTTT.

CDR3 sequence reads: CASSSDRGRGMNTEAFF. The CDR3 nucleotides are TGTGCCAGCAGCTCGGACAGGGGAAGGGGGATGAACACTGAAGCTTTCTTT. This chain uses TRBV5-4 with TRBJ1-1; TRBD1 aligns across 9 bases. Germline V CDR1 and CDR2: SGHNT, YYREEE (reference sequence). The CDR3 sequence is 17 residues long. Trimming cost V 3 bases and J 0 bases; bases outside gene matches: 9.

The rearrangement joins TRBV18 to TRBJ2-7, with 12 bases that match TRBD1. Germline assignment: CDR1 KGHSH and CDR2 LQKENI. The CDR3 consists of 14 residues. V trimming: 4 bases; J trimming: 4 bases; junction bases outside the gene matches: 2. The DNA of the CDR3 is TGTGCCAGCTCACAGGGACAGGGGGCGTACGAGCAGTACTTC. It translates to CASSQGQGAYEQYF.

This chain uses TRBV10-3 with TRBJ1-3, with no clear D. CDR1 and CDR2 from the germline V gene are ENHRY and SYGVKD. The V gene lost 4 bases and the J gene lost 4 bases, with 8 bases spanning the gap. The CDR3 has 13 residues. CDR3 DNA sequence: TGTGCCATCAGTGCCGGGTCCGGAAACACCATATATTTT. Translated: CAISAGSGNTIYF.

This rearrangement joins TRBV4-3 to TRBJ1-4; weak D call: TRBD1 (5 bases). CDR1 is LGHNA, CDR2 YSLEER, per germline. The CDR3 is 13 amino acids. The germline V and J ends were trimmed by 3 bases and 7 bases, with 9 bases remaining between them. CDR3 DNA sequence: TGCGCCAGCAGCCAGGTGGGGGTTGAAAAACTGTTTTTT. It is translated as CASSQVGVEKLFF.